This T cell receptor (beta chain) was captured in a study of T cell responses to AZD1222 COVID-19 vaccine. Background on the study: Doses given second, at about 4 or about 12 weeks, were pooled. Whole-study results and caveats: The donors showed a predominance of white British ancestry and of females, with possible underestimation of clonal diversity.

CDR1 is SGHAT, CDR2 FQNNGV, per germline. This CDR3 comprises 14 residues. Trimming cost V 5 bases and J 4 bases, with 12 bases left between them. Sequencing used immunoSEQ multiplex PCR; TCRdb keeps in-frame clones, though not all of them. Altogether 150,000 or so clones are present, just under 95% being singletons, with the ten largest covering about 5%. Comments on this clone: The target antigen is unknown.

The sequence came from an adult in good health. This sequence joins TRBV11-2 and TRBJ1-5; D remains unclear. The sample consisted of peripheral blood, taken on day 0 of AZD1222 vaccination. The CDR3 coding sequence is TGTGCCAGCAGCCATTCTCAGGTTAATCAGCCCCAGCATTTT. Amino acid sequence: CASSHSQVNQPQHF.